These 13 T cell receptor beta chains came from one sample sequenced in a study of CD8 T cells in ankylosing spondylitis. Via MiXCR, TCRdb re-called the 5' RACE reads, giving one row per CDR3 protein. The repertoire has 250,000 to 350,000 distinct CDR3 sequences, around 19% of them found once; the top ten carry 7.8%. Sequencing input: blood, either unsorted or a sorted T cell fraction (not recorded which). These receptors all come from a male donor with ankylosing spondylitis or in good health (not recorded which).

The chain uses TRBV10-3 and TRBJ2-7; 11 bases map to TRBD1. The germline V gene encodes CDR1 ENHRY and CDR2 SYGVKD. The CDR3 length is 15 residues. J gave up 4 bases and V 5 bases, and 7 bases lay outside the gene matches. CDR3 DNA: TGTGCCATCAGTCCCGGGACAGGGGGACCTTACGAGCAGTACGTC. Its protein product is CAISPGTGGPYEQYV.

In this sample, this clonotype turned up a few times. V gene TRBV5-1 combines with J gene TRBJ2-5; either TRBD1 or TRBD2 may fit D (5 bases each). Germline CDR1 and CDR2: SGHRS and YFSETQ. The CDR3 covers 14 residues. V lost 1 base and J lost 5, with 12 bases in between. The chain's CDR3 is CASSLPGRVETQYF. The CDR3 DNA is TGCGCCAGCAGCTTGCCGGGACGGGTCGAGACCCAGTACTTC.

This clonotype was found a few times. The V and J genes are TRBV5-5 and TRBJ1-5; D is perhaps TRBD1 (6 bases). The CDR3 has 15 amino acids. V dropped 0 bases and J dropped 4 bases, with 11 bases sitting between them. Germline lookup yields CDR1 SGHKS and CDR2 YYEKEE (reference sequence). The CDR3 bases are TGTGCCAGCAGCTTGGCCGGGACAATGAATCAGCCCCAGCATTTT. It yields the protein CASSLAGTMNQPQHF. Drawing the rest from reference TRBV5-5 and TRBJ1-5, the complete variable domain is DAGVTQSPTHLIKTRGQQVTLRCSPISGHKSVSWYQQVLGQGPQFIFQYYEKEERGRGNFPDRFSARQFPNYSSELNVNALLLGDSALYLCASSLAGTMNQPQHFGDGTRLSIL.

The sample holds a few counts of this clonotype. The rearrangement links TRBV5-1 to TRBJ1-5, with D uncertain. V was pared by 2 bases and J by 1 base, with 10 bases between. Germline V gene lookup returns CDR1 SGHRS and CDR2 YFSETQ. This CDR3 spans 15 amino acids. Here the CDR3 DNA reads TGCGCCAGCAGCTTTGCAGGCGAGAGCAATCAGCCCCAGCATTTT. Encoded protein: CASSFAGESNQPQHF.

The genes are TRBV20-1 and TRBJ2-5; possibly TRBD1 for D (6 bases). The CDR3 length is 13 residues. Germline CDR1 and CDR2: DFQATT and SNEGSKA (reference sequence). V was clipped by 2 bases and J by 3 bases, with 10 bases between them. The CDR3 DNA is TGCAGTGCTAGAAGAGGACAGAAAGAGACCCAGTACTTC. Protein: CSARRGQKETQYF.

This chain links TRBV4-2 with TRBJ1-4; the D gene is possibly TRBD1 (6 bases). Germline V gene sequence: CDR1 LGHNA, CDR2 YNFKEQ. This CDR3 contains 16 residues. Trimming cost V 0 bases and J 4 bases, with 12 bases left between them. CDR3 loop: CASSQDGGTLNEKLFF. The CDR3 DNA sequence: TGTGCCAGCAGCCAAGATGGAGGGACACTTAATGAAAAACTGTTTTTT.

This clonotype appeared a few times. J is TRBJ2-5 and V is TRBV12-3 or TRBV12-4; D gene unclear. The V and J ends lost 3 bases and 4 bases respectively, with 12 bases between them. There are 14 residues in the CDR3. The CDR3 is CASSFSSDGETQYF. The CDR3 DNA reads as TGTGCCAGCAGTTTTAGCTCAGATGGAGAGACCCAGTACTTC.

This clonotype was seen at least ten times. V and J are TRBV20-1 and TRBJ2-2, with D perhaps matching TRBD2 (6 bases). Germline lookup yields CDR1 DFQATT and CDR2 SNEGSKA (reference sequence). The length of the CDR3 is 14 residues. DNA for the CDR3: TGCAGCGTTAGCGGAGGTCCGAACACCGGGGAGCTGTTTTTT. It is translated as CSVSGGPNTGELFF.

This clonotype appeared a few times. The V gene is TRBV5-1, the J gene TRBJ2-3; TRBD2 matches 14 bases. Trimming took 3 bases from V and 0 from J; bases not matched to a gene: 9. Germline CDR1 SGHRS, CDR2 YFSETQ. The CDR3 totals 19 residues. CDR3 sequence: CASSSGLAGGQISTDTQYF. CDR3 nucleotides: TGCGCCAGCAGCTCAGGACTAGCGGGGGGCCAAATTAGCACAGATACGCAGTATTTT.

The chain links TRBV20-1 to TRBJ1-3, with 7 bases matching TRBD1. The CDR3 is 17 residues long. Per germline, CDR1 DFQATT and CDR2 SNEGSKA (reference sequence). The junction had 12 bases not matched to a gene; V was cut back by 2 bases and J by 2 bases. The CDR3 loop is CSARRIRAGTAGNTIYF. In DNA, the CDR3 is TGCAGTGCTAGACGAATTCGAGCCGGGACAGCTGGAAACACCATATATTTT.

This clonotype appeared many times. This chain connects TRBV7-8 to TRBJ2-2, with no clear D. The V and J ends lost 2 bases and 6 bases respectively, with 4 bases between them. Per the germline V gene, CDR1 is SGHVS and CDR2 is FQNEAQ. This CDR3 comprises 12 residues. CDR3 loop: CASSLLSGELFF. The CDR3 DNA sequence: TGTGCCAGCAGCTTATTATCCGGGGAGCTGTTTTTT.

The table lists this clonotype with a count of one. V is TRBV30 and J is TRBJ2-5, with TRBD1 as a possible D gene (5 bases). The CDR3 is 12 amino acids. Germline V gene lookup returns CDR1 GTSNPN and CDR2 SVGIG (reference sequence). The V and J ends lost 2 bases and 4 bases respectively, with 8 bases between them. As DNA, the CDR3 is TGTGCCTGGAGTCTCAGGGCAGAGACCCAGTACTTC. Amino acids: CAWSLRAETQYF.

The CDR3 DNA is TGTGCCAGCAGCCCCCAACGGTACCAAGAGACCCAGTACTTC. Translating gives CASSPQRYQETQYF. V is TRBV14 and J is TRBJ2-5; D ambiguous. The CDR3 covers 14 residues. The germline V gene has CDR1 SGHDN and CDR2 FVKESK. V lost 4 bases and J 0 bases, leaving 9 bases between the germline ends.